This record covers a single T cell receptor beta chain. These data originate in a study of blood T cell repertoires in COVID-19. Study-level background: T cells, B-cell-depleted T cells, or PBMCs supplied cDNA or gDNA.

Germline V gene data show CDR1 as SGHDN and CDR2 as FVKESK. CDR3 length: 16 amino acids. J lost 6 bases, V lost 0 bases, and 9 bases had no gene match. Using immunoSEQ multiplex PCR, the repertoire was profiled, and TCRdb retains in-frame clones only, with some absent. The sample carries roughly 250,000 clones, around nine tenths recorded once. The receptor was derived from a man aged 25-40 years with COVID-19, enrolled during active disease. The rearrangement joins TRBV14 to TRBJ1-2; 8 bases map to TRBD1. Sequencing was performed on peripheral blood. The CDR3 reads CASSQEIMTGEDGYTF. The CDR3 region has the DNA TGTGCCAGCAGCCAAGAGATAATGACAGGGGAGGATGGCTACACCTTC.